A selection of T cell receptor beta chains follows, all from one sample in a study of T-cell memory formation after mild COVID-19. TCRdb redid the calling of the 5' RACE reads with MiXCR, one entry per CDR3 protein. Of 120,000 to 150,000 distinct CDR3 sequences in the sample, about a fifth are singletons; the top ten hold approximately 2.3%. The specimen was PBMCs or a T cell subset sorted from them (not recorded which). These TCRs come from an adult woman who had mild COVID-19 (a few samples of this study predate the infection). Cell type and time point are not known. Each CDR3 is given with its conserved first and last residue. D genes are given only for firm matches. Only some rows state a clone size, as once, few, many or a class for expanded clones.

v_call	clone_size	d_call	j_call	cdr3_aa	cdr3_nt
TRBV12-1	few	-	TRBJ2-4	CASSNQRVSLLFRMSKNIQYF	TGTGCCAGCAGCAACCAGCGGGTTTCGCTGTTATTTCGAATGTCCAAAAACATTCAGTACTTC
TRBV2	-	-	TRBJ1-5	CASSPTGIGQPQHF	TGTGCCAGCAGTCCTACAGGGATTGGACAGCCCCAGCATTTT
TRBV13	-	TRBD1	TRBJ2-7	CASSRQGVNEQYF	TGTGCCAGCAGTCGCCAGGGGGTCAACGAGCAGTACTTC
TRBV29-1	-	-	TRBJ1-1	CSVRAQGNTEAFF	TGCAGCGTCCGGGCCCAGGGGAACACTGAAGCTTTCTTT
TRBV7-8	-	TRBD2	TRBJ2-5	CASSLATPAGGRSPQETQYF	TGTGCCAGCAGCTTAGCGACCCCAGCGGGGGGGCGGTCGCCTCAAGAGACCCAGTACTTC
TRBV2	few	-	TRBJ1-2	CASSDRHYGYTF	TGTGCCAGCAGCGACCGACACTATGGCTACACCTTC
TRBV20-1	few	TRBD2	TRBJ2-1	CSANSGAYNEQFF	TGCAGTGCCAATAGCGGGGCCTACAATGAGCAGTTCTTC
TRBV12-3/TRBV12-4	few	-	TRBJ2-5	CASSLSGGEETQYF	TGTGCCAGCAGTTTATCAGGCGGTGAAGAGACCCAGTACTTC
TRBV7-3	few	-	TRBJ2-3	CASSLLDTDTQYF	TGTGCCAGCAGCTTACTCGACACAGATACGCAGTATTTT
TRBV11-2	-	-	TRBJ2-2	CASSSGPNTGELFF	TGTGCCAGCAGCTCGGGGCCTAACACCGGGGAGCTGTTTTTT
TRBV5-1	-	-	TRBJ2-1	CASSFPKSQLNEQFF	TGCGCCAGCAGCTTCCCGAAGTCTCAATTGAATGAGCAGTTCTTC
TRBV21-1	few	-	TRBJ2-7	CASGWGTYEQYF	TGTGCCAGCGGATGGGGGACCTACGAGCAGTACTTC
TRBV20-1	-	TRBD1	TRBJ1-2	CSARPPTGAVYGYTF	TGCAGTGCTCGCCCGCCGACAGGGGCTGTATATGGCTACACCTTC
TRBV6-1	few	-	TRBJ2-7	CASKAGAYEQYF	TGTGCCAGCAAGGCAGGGGCCTACGAGCAGTACTTC
TRBV5-1	-	TRBD2	TRBJ2-5	CASSFIAGQETQYF	TGCGCCAGCAGCTTTATAGCGGGCCAAGAGACCCAGTACTTC
TRBV20-1	few	-	TRBJ1-1	CSARSPLVPEAFF	TGCAGTGCTAGATCCCCCCTCGTCCCTGAAGCTTTCTTT
TRBV20-1	few	TRBD2	TRBJ2-7	CSAHGTSRPYEQYF	TGCAGTGCCCACGGGACTAGCAGGCCGTACGAGCAGTACTTC
TRBV24-1	-	TRBD2	TRBJ2-2	CATSDPGLVTGELFF	TGTGCCACCAGTGATCCGGGACTAGTCACCGGGGAGCTGTTTTTT
TRBV5-1	few	TRBD2	TRBJ2-7	CASSGSGGYEQYF	TGCGCCAGCAGCGGGAGCGGGGGCTACGAGCAGTACTTC
TRBV10-3	-	-	TRBJ2-7	CAISDTSYEQYF	TGTGCCATCAGTGATACGAGCTACGAGCAGTACTTC
TRBV7-2	few	TRBD2	TRBJ2-1	CASSSRTSGRSGNNEQFF	TGTGCCAGCAGCTCCAGGACTAGCGGGAGGTCGGGGAACAATGAGCAGTTCTTC
TRBV5-5	-	TRBD2	TRBJ2-1	CASSFSGRFRNEQFF	TGTGCCAGCAGCTTCAGCGGGAGGTTCAGAAATGAGCAGTTCTTC
TRBV20-1	-	TRBD1	TRBJ2-3	CSARAGGLTDTQYF	TGCAGTGCTAGGGCAGGGGGCCTCACAGATACGCAGTATTTT
TRBV6-1	-	TRBD1	TRBJ1-1	CAGQTGANTEAFF	TGTGCCGGACAGACAGGGGCGAACACTGAAGCTTTCTTT
TRBV5-1	medium-sized	-	TRBJ2-3	CASSLAAATSTDTQYF	TGCGCCAGCAGCTTGGCTGCAGCCACTAGCACAGATACGCAGTATTTT
TRBV7-9	-	-	TRBJ2-5	CASSAPTDAIGAQYF	TGTGCCAGCAGCGCACCGACGGACGCCATAGGGGCCCAGTACTTC
TRBV7-2	-	TRBD1	TRBJ1-2	CASSVPGGYGYTF	TGTGCCAGCAGCGTACCAGGGGGATATGGCTACACCTTC
TRBV7-9	few	-	TRBJ2-7	CASSADRLAGYEQYF	TGTGCCAGCAGCGCTGACAGGTTGGCCGGGTACGAGCAGTACTTC
TRBV29-1	few	TRBD1	TRBJ2-1	CSASAGTGPHLTYNEQFF	TGCAGCGCCTCTGCCGGGACAGGCCCCCATCTGACCTACAATGAGCAGTTCTTC
TRBV7-2	once	-	TRBJ2-3	CASSLLREATDTQYF	TGTGCCAGCAGCTTATTGCGGGAAGCGACAGATACGCAGTATTTT
TRBV2	few	-	TRBJ2-1	CASTPPTGAPRGTYNEQFF	TGTGCCAGCACTCCCCCAACCGGAGCACCTAGGGGGACGTACAATGAGCAGTTCTTC
TRBV3-1	few	-	TRBJ2-3	CASSQGLPDTQYF	TGTGCCAGCAGCCAAGGACTCCCAGATACGCAGTATTTT
TRBV5-1	-	-	TRBJ1-2	CASSLAPGEYGYTF	TGCGCCAGCAGCTTGGCCCCAGGGGAGTATGGCTACACCTTC
TRBV11-3	-	-	TRBJ2-7	CASSAGTSSRRQYF	TGTGCCAGCAGCGCCGGGACATCTAGTCGGAGGCAGTACTTC
TRBV12-3/TRBV12-4	-	-	TRBJ1-1	CASSHTRVNTEAFF	TGTGCCAGCAGCCATACCAGGGTGAACACTGAAGCTTTCTTT
TRBV3-1	-	-	TRBJ2-7	CASSLPQGKSYEQYF	TGTGCCAGCAGCCTTCCGCAGGGCAAGTCCTACGAGCAGTACTTC
TRBV6-5	-	-	TRBJ2-4	CASSPSRTAKNIQYF	TGTGCCAGCAGTCCCTCTCGGACAGCCAAAAACATTCAGTACTTC